The clone carrying this TCR beta chain was seen only a few times. The antigen remains undetermined. The study ran its PCR with 60 Vbeta and 13 Jbeta primers. Some clones are missing from TCRdb's copy, which holds only in-frame ones; the method was immunoSEQ multiplex PCR. The table lists over 100,000 clones, 75% to 90% of them singletons, with approximately 8.1% in the top ten. The ends were cut back, 2 bases at V and 3 bases at J, with 11 bases in the middle. The CDR3 extends over 14 amino acids. The V gene's germline CDR1 is MNHEY and CDR2 SVGAGI. The sample is drawn from a study of cytomegalovirus exposure and HLA in healthy donors. Study-wide results and limits: Donors were assumed by presence/absence analyses to have roughly uniform sequencing depth.

This sequence was found in a woman aged 45 to 65 in good health and CMV-seropositive. The V call is TRBV6-5, the J call TRBJ2-7; perhaps TRBD2 as D (5 bases). The sequencing input was PBMCs. The CDR3 coding sequence is TGTGCCAGCAGTTACGGAGGCCTCCTCTACGAGCAGTACTTC. Its protein product is CASSYGGLLYEQYF.